A few counts support the clone carrying this T cell receptor (beta chain). What it binds is unknown. This sample is part of a study of cytomegalovirus exposure and HLA in healthy donors. Germline assignment: CDR1 LGHNA and CDR2 YSLEER. This CDR3 has 16 amino acids. The V and J ends lost 3 bases and 0 bases, in that order; junction bases with no gene match: 4. Amplification used 60 Vbeta primers and 13 Jbeta primers. In the source study's methods: Some 10 million of the approximately 80 million unique TCR beta chains counted in a later analysis were shared. TCRdb's copy holds only in-frame clones and misses some; the assay was immunoSEQ multiplex PCR. V and J calls and clone size follow that table, whereas D and trimming were derived from the DNA. The sample has over 150,000 clones, just under 80% seen once. Study-level findings and limits: TCR beta chain V- and J-gene trimming was linked, in a later analysis, to a missense variant in DCLRE1C. With further analysis later on, most CMV-associated TCR beta chains appeared HLA-restricted. What a later analysis showed was that several of the most significant clusters appeared linked to common viral pathogens.

Input material: PBMCs. The chain uses TRBV4-3 and TRBJ2-1, with 8 nucleotides matching TRBD1. This clonotype was obtained from a woman aged 45-65 years in good health and CMV-seronegative. CDR3 nucleotides: TGCGCCAGCAGCCAGGAAACAGGGGGCTCCTACAATGAGCAGTTCTTC. Translated, it gives CASSQETGGSYNEQFF.